This T cell receptor beta chain was identified during a study of siplizumab effects on memory and regulatory T cells. Study conclusions and caveats: Naive or memory phenotype assignment was not possible for roughly 80-95% of proliferating CD4+ or CD8+ clones. Naive T cells looked more diverse than memory cells, and they looked like major contributors to the alloresponse. Mappable alloreactive CD4+ clones came from Treg cells more than 55% of the time on average with siplizumab, against approximately 26% in controls.

This CDR3 has 15 amino acids. V was pared by 6 bases and J by 2 bases, with 13 bases between. Germline CDR1 and CDR2: SNHLY and FYNNEI. As to this clone: Its antigen is undetermined.

Some 10^5 TCR templates were measured in each sample. The method was immunoSEQ multiplex PCR; TCRdb's version includes in-frame clones alone and lacks a portion of them. The sample includes 100,000 or so clones, about 91% seen only once; the top ten take about 0.7%. The chain employs TRBV2 and TRBJ1-4; possible D gene TRBD1, 6 bases. The receptor was isolated from a human donor in good health. The sequenced sample was Tregs sorted from blood. This chain's CDR3 is CASRTTGRTNEKLFF. In DNA, the CDR3 is TGTGCCAGCAGAACTACAGGGCGGACTAATGAAAAACTGTTTTTT.